This T cell receptor (beta chain) was sequenced during a study of T-cell memory formation after mild COVID-19. Regarding the study as a whole: Some SARS-CoV-2-responding clones were already detected in memory before infection.

In germline, CDR1 is SGHTA, CDR2 FQGNSA. The CDR3 has 15 residues. V dropped 6 bases and J dropped 1 base, with 13 bases sitting between them. 5'RACE with constant-segment primers yielded barcoded, UMI-tagged TCR alpha and TCR beta cDNA libraries. TCRdb called the 5' RACE reads again in MiXCR, with one record for every CDR3 protein. The table lists a few hundred thousand distinct CDR3 sequences, around a fifth of them singletons. This clonotype was observed a few times. Antigen specificity is unknown. Sequencing input: PBMCs or a T cell subset sorted from them (not recorded which). V is TRBV7-2 and J is TRBJ2-1; D might be TRBD1 (6 bases). The source is an adult woman who had mild COVID-19 (a few samples of this study predate the infection). Cell type and time point are not known. CDR3 sequence reads: CASRRSRGSYNEQFF. CDR3 sequence (DNA): TGTGCCAGCAGACGATCCAGGGGTTCCTACAATGAGCAGTTCTTC. Full variable domain (rest looked up from reference TRBV7-2 and TRBJ2-1): GAGVSQSPSNKVTEKGKDVELRCDPISGHTALYWYRQSLGQGLEFLIYFQGNSAPDKSGLPSDRFSAERTGGSVSTLTIQRTQQEDSAVYLCASRRSRGSYNEQFFGPGTRLTVL.